Sequencing of this T cell receptor beta chain was carried out in a study of cytomegalovirus exposure and HLA in healthy donors. Study-level information: Earlier sequencing of 150 million to 200 million T cells yielded about 120 million unique TCR beta sequences.

13 Jbeta primers and 60 Vbeta primers were used for the PCR. Libraries were prepared by immunoSEQ multiplex PCR; TCRdb keeps only in-frame clonotypes and omits some of them. The sample has roughly 120,000 clones, about 80% seen once. CDR1 is MNHEY and CDR2 is SMNVEV in the germline V gene (reference sequence). The CDR3 totals 14 residues. Trimming cost V 2 bases and J 6 bases, with 12 bases left between them. Concerning this clone itself: Its antigen is still unknown.

Study-wide findings and caveats: Association of a missense DCLRE1C variant with TCR beta V- and J-gene trimming was reported in a later analysis. Differences between HLA loci emerged in a later analysis of TCR association rates, with DRB1 most and HLA-C fewest. CMV serostatus stood as the only immune exposure information on hand.

Sequenced: PBMCs. The sequence derives from an older woman in good health and CMV-seropositive. This chain uses TRBV27 with TRBJ2-3; TRBD2 is a possible D gene (5 bases). CDR3 nucleotides: TGTGCCAGCAGTTTAGGACGGGGTGCGGATACGCAGTATTTT. Its protein product is CASSLGRGADTQYF.